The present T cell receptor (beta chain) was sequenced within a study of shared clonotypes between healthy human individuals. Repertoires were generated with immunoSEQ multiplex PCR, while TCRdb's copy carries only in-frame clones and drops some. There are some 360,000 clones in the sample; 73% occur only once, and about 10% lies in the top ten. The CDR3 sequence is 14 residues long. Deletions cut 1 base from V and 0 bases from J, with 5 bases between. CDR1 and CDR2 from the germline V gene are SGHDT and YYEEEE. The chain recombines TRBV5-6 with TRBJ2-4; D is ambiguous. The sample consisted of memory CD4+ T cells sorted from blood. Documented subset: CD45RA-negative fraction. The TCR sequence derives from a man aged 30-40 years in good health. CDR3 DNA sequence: TGTGCCAGCAGCTTGACGGTAGCCAAAAACATTCAGTACTTC. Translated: CASSLTVAKNIQYF.